This T cell receptor (beta chain) was captured by sequencing in a study of T cell responses to AZD1222 COVID-19 vaccine. Whole-study results and caveats: In a largely white British group with more females than males, clonal diversity was possibly underestimated. The study found vaccine-associated CD4 TCRs spanning spike, dominant at 160-218 and 743-854.

The table came from immunoSEQ multiplex PCR; TCRdb's copy has only in-frame clones and leaves some out. This table has approximately 150,000 clones, 93% appearing once. The CDR3 length is 15 residues. Germline V gene lookup returns CDR1 LGHDT and CDR2 YNNKEL (reference sequence). The V gene end was trimmed by 3 bases and the J gene end by 2 bases; junction bases not matched to a gene: 6. A remark on this clone: Its specificity is unknown.

V is TRBV3-1 (or the pseudogene TRBV3-2) and J is TRBJ2-7; 8 nucleotides agree with TRBD2. Sequencing was performed on peripheral blood, taken on day 0 of AZD1222 vaccination. The TCR sequence derives from an adult in good health. The CDR3 nucleotides are TGTGCCAGCAGCCAGGAGCGGGAGTCTACCTACGAGCAGTACTTC. This codes for CASSQERESTYEQYF.